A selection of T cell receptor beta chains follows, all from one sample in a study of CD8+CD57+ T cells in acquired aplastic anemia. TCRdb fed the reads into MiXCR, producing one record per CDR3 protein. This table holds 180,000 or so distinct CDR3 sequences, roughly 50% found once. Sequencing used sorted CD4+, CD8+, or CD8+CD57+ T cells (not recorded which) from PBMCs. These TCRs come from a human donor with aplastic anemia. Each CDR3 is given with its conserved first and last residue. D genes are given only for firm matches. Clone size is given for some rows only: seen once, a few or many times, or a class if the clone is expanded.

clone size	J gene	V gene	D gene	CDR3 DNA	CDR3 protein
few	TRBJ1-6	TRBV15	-	TGTGCCACCAGCAGAGCCAGGTCGAGTTCACCCCTCCACTTT	CATSRARSSSPLHF
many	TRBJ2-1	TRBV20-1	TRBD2	TGCAGTGCGCCCAACGTGCGGGAGTACTACAATGAGCAGTTCTTC	CSAPNVREYYNEQFF
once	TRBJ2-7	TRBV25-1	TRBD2	TGTGCCAGCAGCCCATCCGGGGACGGAAGACTAACGGCTAGCGGCTACGAGCAGTACTTC	CASSPSGDGRLTASGYEQYF
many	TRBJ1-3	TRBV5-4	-	TGTGCCAGCAGCCGAGGTGGGGAGGATGGAAACACCATATATTTT	CASSRGGEDGNTIYF
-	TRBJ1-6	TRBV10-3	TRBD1	TGTGCCATCAGGCCAGACAGGGGAAATTCACCCCTCCACTTT	CAIRPDRGNSPLHF
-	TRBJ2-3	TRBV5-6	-	TGTGCCAGCAGCGATACTAGCACAGATACGCAGTATTTT	CASSDTSTDTQYF
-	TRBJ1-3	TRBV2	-	TGTGCCAGCAGTGAAGAGGAAACAGGGGGAAACACCATATATTTT	CASSEEETGGNTIYF
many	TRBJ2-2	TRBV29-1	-	TGCAGCGGGGTGGGGAGGCACACCGGGGAGCTGTTTTTT	CSGVGRHTGELFF
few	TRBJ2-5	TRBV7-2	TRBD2	TGTGCCAGCAGCTTAGTCGGGCGGGGGGGCCAGGAGACCCAGTACTTC	CASSLVGRGGQETQYF
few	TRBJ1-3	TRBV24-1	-	TGTGCCACCAGTGACTCCAGGGGATACTCTGGAAACACCATATATTTT	CATSDSRGYSGNTIYF
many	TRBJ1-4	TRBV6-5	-	TGTGCCAGCAGCTTGAGGGGGTCTAATGAAAAACTGTTTTTT	CASSLRGSNEKLFF
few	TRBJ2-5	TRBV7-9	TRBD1	TGTGCCAGCAGCACCGGGACAGGGGATCAAGAGACCCAGTACTTC	CASSTGTGDQETQYF
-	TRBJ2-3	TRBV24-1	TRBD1	TGTGCCACCAGTGACCCCTCCGGGACAGGGAGCACAGATACGCAGTATTTT	CATSDPSGTGSTDTQYF
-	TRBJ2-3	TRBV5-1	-	TGCGCCAGCAGCTACCAGGGGGGTGGGGATACGCAGTATTTT	CASSYQGGGDTQYF
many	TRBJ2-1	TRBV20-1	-	TGCAGATCCGGGACACCTCTTAGGGGGTCCTACAATGAGCAGTTCTTC	CRSGTPLRGSYNEQFF
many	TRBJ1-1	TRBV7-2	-	TGTGCCAGCACCCCCCGAGTTGACACTGAAGCTTTCTTT	CASTPRVDTEAFF
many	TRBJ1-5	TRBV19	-	TGTGCCAGTAGTTCTGTACCTGGGCCCCAGCATTTT	CASSSVPGPQHF
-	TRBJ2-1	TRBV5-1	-	TGCGCCAGCGGCTTGGGGGGTGAGTACAATGAGCAGTTCTTC	CASGLGGEYNEQFF
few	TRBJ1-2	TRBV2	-	TGTGCCAGCAGTGGACCTGGCTACACCTTC	CASSGPGYTF
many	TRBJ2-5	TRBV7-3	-	TGTGCCAGCAGCCTAGGGTTGAGGTACCAAGAGACCCAGTACTTC	CASSLGLRYQETQYF
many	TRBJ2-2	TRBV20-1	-	TGCAGTGCTAATACCCAGCGGTTCACCGGGGAGCTGTTTTTT	CSANTQRFTGELFF
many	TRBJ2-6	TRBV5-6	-	TGTGCCAGCAGCTTGACAGGGACTGGGGCCAACGTCCTGACTTTC	CASSLTGTGANVLTF
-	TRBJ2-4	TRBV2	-	TGTGCCAGCAGTGACACACTACAGGGAGTCAAAAACATTCAGTACTTC	CASSDTLQGVKNIQYF
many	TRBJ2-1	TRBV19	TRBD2	TGTGCCAGTAGCTTAAGTATAGGTTCCCTAGCGGGTCGGTTTGAGCAGTTCTTC	CASSLSIGSLAGRFEQFF
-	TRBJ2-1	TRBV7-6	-	TGTGCCAGCAGCTTAGGGCCCCCGGGACGGGTACTTCTAGGGCAGTTCTTC	CASSLGPPGRVLLGQFF
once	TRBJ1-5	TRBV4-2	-	TGTGCCAGCAGCCAAGACTGGGGGAGTCAGCCCCAGCATTTT	CASSQDWGSQPQHF
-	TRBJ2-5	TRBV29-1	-	TGCAGCGTGGGTCAAGAGACCCAGTACTTC	CSVGQETQYF
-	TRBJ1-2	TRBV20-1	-	TGCAGTGCCAGGACCGGGACAACTAACTATGGCTACACCTTC	CSARTGTTNYGYTF
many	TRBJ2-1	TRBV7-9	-	TGTGCCAGCAGCTTAGCGTCTCTCGTCGGCGAGCAGTTCTTC	CASSLASLVGEQFF
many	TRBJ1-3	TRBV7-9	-	TGTGCCAGCAGCCCCGGCCCGGGAAACACCATATATTTT	CASSPGPGNTIYF
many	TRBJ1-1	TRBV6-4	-	TGTGCCAGCAGTGTGTATGGGCAGGGGGAAGCTTTCTTT	CASSVYGQGEAFF
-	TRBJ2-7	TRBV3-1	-	TGTGCCAGCGGCCAAGATCATATACAAGACTTC	CASGQDHIQDF
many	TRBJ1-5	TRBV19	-	TGTGCCAGTAGTAACGCAGGGGTTTCTCAGCCCCAGCATTTT	CASSNAGVSQPQHF
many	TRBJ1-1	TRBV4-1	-	TGCGCCAGCAGCCAGGTGGGGGAGTGGGGTGAAGCTTTCTTT	CASSQVGEWGEAFF
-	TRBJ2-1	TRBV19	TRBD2	TGTGCCGCTAGCGGGAGGATATACAATGAGCAGTTCTTC	CAASGRIYNEQFF